This paragraph covers one T cell receptor (beta chain) sequence. Trimming shortened V by 5 bases and J by 6 bases, and 14 bases separated the two germline ends. The germline V gene encodes CDR1 LNHDA and CDR2 SQIVND (reference sequence). The CDR3 has 15 amino acids. Sorting of unstimulated PBMCs yielded separate CD3+CD4+ and CD3+CD8+ fractions. This sample is part of a study of T cell clones after liver transplantation. The data were produced by immunoSEQ multiplex PCR, yet TCRdb's version contains in-frame clones alone and is incomplete. Here the sample spans 50,000 to 55,000 clones, over 65% being singletons.

The genes are TRBV19 and TRBJ1-6; D gene uncertain. Sequences were derived from CD4+ T cells from blood, sampled about 56 months after liver transplant. The TCR sequence derives from a human patient who received a liver transplant. These T cells may partly come from the graft donor. CDR3 sequence: CASSGQAGGNSPLHF. CDR3 nucleotides: TGTGCCAGTAGTGGGCAGGCAGGCGGTAATTCACCCCTCCACTTT.